This TCR beta chain originates from a study of T-cell reconstitution after alpha-beta-depleted transplantation in children. Molecular barcoding with unique molecular identifiers was used for the TCRbeta library. TCRdb reprocessed the PCR reads via MiXCR and lists one record per CDR3 protein. Of about 400,000 distinct CDR3 sequences in the sample, under 20% were seen once. Study findings and constraints: When one year had passed after transplant, most T-cell counts and diversity came from newly produced T cells. In some patients, recipient T cells and intrathymic progenitors surviving conditioning explained high day-60 diversity.

Germline CDR1 reads SGDLS; CDR2 reads YYNGEE. This CDR3 has 14 residues. Germline trimming cut 0 bases from V and 3 bases from J; bases unmatched to any gene: 0. About this clonotype itself: Its specificity is not known.

This TCR was recovered from a boy less than two years old who had a stem cell transplant for Wiskott-Aldrich syndrome, so the T cells may come from the graft donor. The sample here was PBMCs, mostly from graft donor cells, taken 360 days after TCRalphabeta/CD19-depleted stem cell transplant. The rearrangement links TRBV9 to TRBJ2-5, with 9 bases aligning to TRBD1. The CDR3, as DNA: TGTGCCAGCAGCGTAGGGGACAGGGAAGAGACCCAGTACTTC. Translated, it gives CASSVGDREETQYF.